A single T cell receptor (beta chain) is shown here with its context. These data are taken from a study of blood T cell repertoires in COVID-19. Study-level background: PBMCs, B-cell-depleted T cells, or T cells were the source of the cDNA or gDNA that made up the material.

TCRdb's table, derived via immunoSEQ multiplex PCR, lists solely in-frame clones and lacks some. The top ten clones hold about 4.4% of a sample with some 150,000 clones, roughly 90% of them seen once. CDR3 length: 16 amino acids. The junction had 4 bases not matched to a gene; V was cut back by 4 bases and J by 1 base. The germline V gene encodes CDR1 KGHDR and CDR2 SFDVKD. This rearrangement joins TRBV24-1 to TRBJ1-5; TRBD1 matches 9 bases. The TCR comes from a man between 50 and 59 years old who had recovered from COVID-19. The sequencing input was PBMCs or T cells enriched from blood (not recorded which). CDR3 coding DNA: TGTGCCACCAGTGAAAGGGACAGGGCCAGCAATCAGCCCCAGCATTTT. It yields the protein CATSERDRASNQPQHF.